Below are 16 T cell receptor beta chains sequenced from a single sample in a study of cytotoxic CD8 clonotypes in ibrutinib-treated CLL. The method was immunoSEQ multiplex PCR; TCRdb's version includes in-frame clones alone and lacks a portion of them. In the table there are fewer than 400,000 clones, over 55% of which are singletons. Here the sequenced sample was PBMCs, taken after 36 months of ibrutinib treatment. Receptor source: a human donor with chronic lymphocytic leukemia.

This clone was counted between two and nine times. The chain carries TRBV27 and TRBJ2-7, with a tentative D call TRBD1 (5 bases). This CDR3 region has 12 residues. V lost 6 bases, J lost 2 bases, and 8 bases lay in between. Germline V gene data show CDR1 as MNHEY and CDR2 as SMNVEV (reference sequence). CDR3 bases: TGTGCCAGCAGGGGGCGCACCTACGAGCAGTACTTC. As protein: CASRGRTYEQYF.

This sequence joins TRBV18 and TRBJ2-7; 7 bases line up with TRBD1. The CDR3 consists of 15 residues. CDR1 and CDR2 from the germline V gene are KGHSH and LQKENI. Trimming took 6 bases from V and 0 from J; bases not matched to a gene: 8. The CDR3 region has the DNA TGTGCCAGCTCCCGCGGACAGGCAAACTCCTACGAGCAGTACTTC. It encodes CASSRGQANSYEQYF.

The chain has TRBV5-1 and TRBJ2-7, with 9 bases matching TRBD1. The CDR3 has 13 amino acids. CDR1 is SGHRS and CDR2 is YFSETQ in the germline V gene. J gave up 4 bases and V 3 bases, and 2 bases lay outside the gene matches. The CDR3 spells CASSSGTGYEQYF. The CDR3, as DNA: TGCGCCAGCAGCTCCGGGACAGGGTACGAGCAGTACTTC.

The V gene is TRBV11-2, the J gene TRBJ1-1; D not certain. The V gene's germline CDR1 is SGHAT and CDR2 FQNNGV. The CDR3 is made up of 16 amino acids. With 0 bases removed from V and 0 bases from J, the gap between germline ends came to 11 bases. CDR3 sequence: CASSLDLESVNTEAFF. For the CDR3, the DNA is TGTGCCAGCAGCTTAGATCTTGAGTCCGTGAACACTGAAGCTTTCTTT.

The gene calls are TRBV2 and TRBJ2-3, with a possible D match to TRBD1 (5 bases). The length of the CDR3 is 14 residues. Germline V CDR1 and CDR2: SNHLY, FYNNEI. Trimming took 2 bases from V and 3 from J, leaving 9 bases between them. The DNA of the CDR3 is TGTGCCAGCAGTGAAAGGCAGGGAACAGATACGCAGTATTTT. The encoded protein is CASSERQGTDTQYF. Full variable domain (outside the CDR3, taken from reference TRBV2 and TRBJ2-3): EPEVTQTPSHQVTQMGQEVILRCVPISNHLYFYWYRQILGQKVEFLVSFYNNEISEKSEIFDDQFSVERPDGSNFTLKIRSTKLEDSAMYFCASSERQGTDTQYFGPGTRLTVL.

The J gene is TRBJ2-5, the V gene TRBV10-2; 8 nucleotides align to TRBD2. After removal of 2 bases from V and 5 bases from J, the junction contained 13 bases not matched to a gene. Per the germline V gene, CDR1 is WSHSY and CDR2 is SAAADI. CDR3 size: 17 residues. The CDR3 sequence is CASSEASGSGAGETQYF. The DNA of the CDR3 is TGCGCCAGCAGTGAGGCGTCGGGTAGCGGGGCGGGGGAGACCCAGTACTTC.

The rearrangement joins TRBV5-1 to TRBJ2-1, with TRBD1 matching 7 bases. This CDR3 contains 14 residues. V trimming: 6 bases; J trimming: 3 bases; junction bases outside the gene matches: 6. Germline V gene sequence: CDR1 SGHRS, CDR2 YFSETQ. CDR3 coding DNA: TGCGCCAGCAACCGGGACAGATACTACAATGAGCAGTTCTTC. As protein: CASNRDRYYNEQFF.

The chain recombines TRBV27 with TRBJ2-7; 9 bases line up with TRBD2. The ends lost 2 bases at V and 2 bases at J; junction bases unmatched: 4. The CDR3 contains 15 residues. The germline CDR1 and CDR2 sequences are MNHEY and SMNVEV (reference sequence). CDR3 amino acids: CASSLRLAGTYEQYF. Written as DNA, the CDR3 is TGTGCCAGCAGTTTAAGGCTAGCGGGGACCTACGAGCAGTACTTC.

The genes are TRBV7-9 and TRBJ2-6; D ambiguous. CDR1 is SEHNR, CDR2 FQNEAQ, per germline (reference sequence). The CDR3 contains 15 residues. The CDR3, as DNA: TGTGCAGCCCTTATATTCCTCTCTGGGGCCAACGTCCTGACTTTC. Its translation is CAALIFLSGANVLTF.

The chain links TRBV27 to TRBJ2-1; TRBD1 might be the D (6 bases). The germline V gene has CDR1 MNHEY and CDR2 SMNVEV (reference sequence). This CDR3 region has 13 residues. The V end was cut by 3 bases, the J end by 6 bases, with 9 bases between. CDR3 loop: CASSFGQTNEQFF. The CDR3 nucleotides are TGTGCCAGCAGTTTCGGACAGACCAATGAGCAGTTCTTC.

CDR3 in amino acids: CASSEETGHWDNSPLHF. In nucleotides, the CDR3 is TGTGCCAGCAGTGAAGAGACAGGGCATTGGGATAATTCACCCCTCCACTTT. V is TRBV2 and J is TRBJ1-6; 7 bases line up with TRBD1. V lost 1 base to trimming and J lost 5 bases; unmatched junction nucleotides: 8. CDR1 and CDR2 from the germline V gene are SNHLY and FYNNEI. The CDR3 is 17 residues long.

V usage is TRBV5-1 and J usage is TRBJ2-7, with 10 bases lining up with TRBD2. V shed 6 bases and J 5 bases; nucleotides not matched to a gene: 5. Germline assignment: CDR1 SGHRS and CDR2 YFSETQ. This CDR3 region has 13 residues. CDR3: CASKNLAGDEQYF. Written as DNA, the CDR3 is TGCGCCAGCAAGAACCTAGCGGGAGACGAGCAGTACTTC.

The rearrangement joins TRBV15 to TRBJ2-6, with D unclear. From germline, CDR1 is LNHNV and CDR2 YYDKDF (reference sequence). There are 16 residues in the CDR3. Trimming removed 1 base from V and 0 bases from J, with 7 bases in between. This CDR3 is CATSRGGASGANVLTF. CDR3 in DNA: TGTGCCACCAGCAGAGGAGGTGCCTCTGGGGCCAACGTCCTGACTTTC.

J is TRBJ2-1 and V is TRBV29-1, with D possibly matching TRBD1 (7 bases). V lost 6 bases and J 4 bases, leaving 19 bases between the germline ends. CDR1 is SQVTM, CDR2 ANQGSEA, per germline. The CDR3 sequence is 15 residues long. This CDR3 reads CSVDAGQGVYNEQFF. The CDR3 bases are TGCAGCGTAGATGCGGGGCAGGGGGTTTACAATGAGCAGTTCTTC.

V and J are TRBV6-5 and TRBJ2-7; a possible D gene is TRBD2 (6 bases). V was clipped by 5 bases and J by 6 bases, with 17 bases between them. From germline, CDR1 is MNHEY and CDR2 SVGAGI. This CDR3 region has 14 residues. The CDR3 nucleotides are TGTGCCAGCAGTAACCCGGGACGGGGGTTCGAGCAGTACTTC. This gives the protein CASSNPGRGFEQYF.

This clone was seen a handful of times. The chain couples TRBV18 to TRBJ1-6, with D unresolved. The V gene's germline CDR1 is KGHSH and CDR2 LQKENI. The CDR3 runs to 16 residues. The V end was cut by 0 bases, the J end by 9 bases, with 15 bases between. The CDR3 coding sequence is TGTGCCAGCTCACCACCGGTGGGGTTCGGAGGTTCACCCCTCCACTTT. Protein: CASSPPVGFGGSPLHF.